This TCR beta chain was observed in a study of identical twins. This clonotype was picked up a small number of times. One entry per CDR3 protein results from TCRdb running MiXCR on the 5' RACE reads. The sample records fewer than 900,000 distinct CDR3 sequences, roughly 18% being singletons. V lost 2 bases, J lost 4 bases, and 17 bases lay in between. The CDR3 runs 17 residues. CDR1 is SEHNR, CDR2 FQNEAQ, per germline (reference sequence). The same sample was also studied in work on T cells expressing NK-cell markers.

The clonotype originates from a woman younger than 35 in good health. The rearrangement uses TRBV7-9 and TRBJ2-2; a possible D gene is TRBD2 (5 bases). What was sequenced was PBMCs. The CDR3 protein is CASSLTTDFGGTGELFF. The DNA of the CDR3 is TGTGCCAGCAGCTTAACCACGGACTTTGGAGGCACCGGGGAGCTGTTTTTT.